This passage covers 7 T cell receptor beta chains from one sample sequenced in a study of blood T cell repertoires in COVID-19. The data were produced by immunoSEQ multiplex PCR, yet TCRdb's version contains in-frame clones alone and is incomplete. The table shows 130,000 or so clones, with around four fifths occurring only once. Sequenced input: peripheral blood. These receptors were obtained from a man aged 80 or over with acute or convalescent COVID-19.

The chain employs TRBV24-1 and TRBJ2-1, with 10 bases identical to TRBD1. Germline CDR1 reads KGHDR; CDR2 reads SFDVKD. The CDR3 extends over 14 amino acids. V shed 7 bases, J shed 4 bases, and the junction held 3 bases outside the gene matches. CDR3 sequence (DNA): TGTGCCACCAGGGGGACAGGGGCATACAATGAGCAGTTCTTC. Amino acid sequence: CATRGTGAYNEQFF.

This chain connects TRBV5-6 to TRBJ1-2, with TRBD1 identical over 7 bases. Looked up from germline, CDR1 is SGHDT and CDR2 is YYEEEE. The CDR3 covers 15 residues. V lost 0 bases to trimming and J lost 4 bases; unmatched junction nucleotides: 6. CDR3 protein: CASSLVGGTVYGYTF. Here the CDR3 DNA reads TGTGCCAGCAGCTTGGTGGGTGGGACAGTCTATGGCTACACCTTC.

J is TRBJ2-7 and V is TRBV27, with 9 nucleotides matching TRBD1. There are 14 residues in the CDR3. V lost 5 bases, J lost 3 bases, and 5 bases stayed unmatched. Germline-derived CDR1 and CDR2 are MNHEY and SMNVEV (reference sequence). Here the CDR3 reads CASSTGTGNYEQYF. As DNA, the CDR3 is TGTGCCAGCAGTACTGGGACAGGGAACTACGAGCAGTACTTC.

This clone was seen many times. The rearrangement links TRBV28 to TRBJ2-7; 7 nucleotides line up with TRBD1. The CDR3 is made up of 14 amino acids. V shed 4 bases, J shed 4 bases, and the junction held 7 bases outside the gene matches. Germline CDR1 reads MDHEN; CDR2 reads SYDVKM. DNA for the CDR3: TGTGCCAGCAGTTCGACAGGGTTGGGGTACGAGCAGTACTTC. The encoded protein is CASSSTGLGYEQYF. The full variable domain, rest sourced from reference TRBV28 and TRBJ2-7, is DVKVTQSSRYLVKRTGEKVFLECVQDMDHENMFWYRQDPGLGLRLIYFSYDVKMKEKGDIPEGYSVSREKKERFSLILESASTNQTSMYLCASSSTGLGYEQYFGPGTRLTVT.

V and J are TRBV6-5 and TRBJ2-7, with TRBD1 identical over 8 bases. The CDR3 extends over 15 amino acids. V gave up 6 bases and J gave up 3 bases; unmatched junction bases: 10. The germline CDR1 and CDR2 sequences are MNHEY and SVGAGI. CDR3 nucleotides: TGTGCCAGCAGCCAGGGGGCAGGGGTCTTCTACGAGCAGTACTTC. Translating gives CASSQGAGVFYEQYF.

This clone has a handful of counts. V gene TRBV19 combines with J gene TRBJ2-5; 13 bases align to TRBD2. The CDR3 contains 15 residues. Germline V lookup: CDR1 LNHDA, CDR2 SQIVND (reference sequence). The ends lost 6 bases at V and 4 bases at J; junction bases unmatched: 5. CDR3 amino acids: CASRETSGGLETQYF. The CDR3 coding sequence is TGTGCCAGTAGAGAGACTAGCGGGGGGTTAGAGACCCAGTACTTC.

On this clone itself: The junction departs from the called germline gene at one end, perhaps through a read error. V and J are TRBV7-2 and TRBJ1-5, with 7 bases lining up with TRBD1. The CDR3 is 16 amino acids. The germline CDR1 and CDR2 sequences are SGHTA and FQGNSA. The CDR3 coding sequence is TGTGCCAGCAGCTTGAGTGGCGCAGGGGGACAACTCAAGCTGGATTTT. Encoded protein: CASSLSGAGGQLKLDF.